These 28 T cell receptor beta chains came from one sample sequenced in a study of blood T cell repertoires in COVID-19. Measured with immunoSEQ multiplex PCR; TCRdb has only the in-frame clones, and not every one. The sample includes about 220,000 clones, around 80% of them seen just once. Sequencing input: peripheral blood. The receptors were sampled from a human donor in a cohort sampled during active COVID-19.

This clone has only one observation. The chain links TRBV13 to TRBJ1-6; the D is unclear. The CDR3 has 15 residues. Looked up from germline, CDR1 is PRHDT and CDR2 is FYEKMQ (reference sequence). Trimming took 3 bases from V and 8 from J, leaving 14 bases between them. CDR3 residues: CASSLGRGADSPLHF. DNA of the CDR3: TGTGCCAGCAGCTTGGGTCGAGGCGCTGATTCACCCCTCCACTTT.

The chain has TRBV4-1 and TRBJ2-5; 9 bases map to TRBD1. The CDR3 covers 15 residues. Losses at the gene ends were 0 bases for V and 5 bases for J; bases not matched to a gene: 4. Germline V gene lookup returns CDR1 MGHRA and CDR2 YSYEKL. CDR3 sequence (DNA): TGCGCCAGCAGCCAAGACAGGGACAGGGTTGAGACCCAGTACTTC. The encoded protein is CASSQDRDRVETQYF.

J is TRBJ2-5 and V is TRBV19; perhaps TRBD2 as D (5 bases). V lost 3 bases, J lost 4 bases, and 9 bases lay in between. The CDR3 contains 13 residues. Germline CDR1 and CDR2: LNHDA and SQIVND (reference sequence). The CDR3 spells CASSIAGIETQYF. The CDR3 bases are TGTGCCAGTAGTATTGCCGGGATAGAGACCCAGTACTTC.

The chain combines TRBV6-5 with TRBJ1-1, with D unclear. V gave up 6 bases and J gave up 1 base, with 12 bases separating them. The CDR3 consists of 14 residues. Germline loops: CDR1 MNHEY, CDR2 SVGAGI. CDR3 region: CASRPGWRNTEAFF. For the CDR3, the DNA is TGTGCCAGCAGGCCGGGGTGGAGGAACACTGAAGCTTTCTTT.

In this sample, this clone turned up a few times. The chain is built from TRBV4-3 and TRBJ2-3, with 7 positions matching TRBD2. This CDR3 spans 16 amino acids. J gave up 4 bases and V 4 bases, and 11 bases lay outside the gene matches. From germline, CDR1 is LGHNA and CDR2 YSLEER. The CDR3: CASSRRREGSADTQYF. CDR3 coding DNA: TGCGCCAGCAGCCGCCGAAGGGAGGGGTCCGCAGATACGCAGTATTTT.

This chain joins TRBV3-1 (or the pseudogene TRBV3-2) and TRBJ1-1; D may be TRBD1 (5 bases). In germline, CDR1 is LGHDT, CDR2 YNNKEL (reference sequence). The CDR3 has 14 residues. Deletions cut 5 bases from V and 6 bases from J, with 16 bases between. CDR3 sequence (DNA): TGTGCCAGCAGCGCACGGGACTCAGGCGCTGAAGCTTTCTTT. Protein product: CASSARDSGAEAFF.

Comment on this clone: The junction does not match germline at one end; this may be a read error. CDR3 sequence (DNA): TGTGCCAGCGGGAGGACAGGCTCGTTC. This codes for CASGRTGSF. The V call is TRBV2, the J call TRBJ2-7; D perhaps matches TRBD1 (7 bases). The CDR3 loop spans 9 amino acids. Germline V gene sequence: CDR1 SNHLY, CDR2 FYNNEI.

This chain links TRBV28 with TRBJ1-4; D unresolved. The CDR3 contains 15 residues. The V gene's germline CDR1 is MDHEN and CDR2 SYDVKM. Trimming left V 5 bases short and J 7 bases short, with 17 bases between. The CDR3 nucleotides read TGTGCCAGCAGTCCAACCGGGATAGAGGGTGAAAAACTGTTTTTT. Its protein is CASSPTGIEGEKLFF.

The genes are TRBV6-5 and TRBJ2-7; D is unclear. Germline loops: CDR1 MNHEY, CDR2 SVGAGI. The CDR3 totals 15 residues. V lost 2 bases to trimming and J lost 2 bases, with 13 bases between them. DNA for the CDR3: TGTGCCAGCAGTTACACTTACTTGGGCCCCTACGAGCAGTACTTC. As protein: CASSYTYLGPYEQYF.

This clone occurred once. The CDR3 DNA follows: TGTGCCAGCAGCGGGGAATCAGGCACCGGGGAGCTGTTTTTT. Protein: CASSGESGTGELFF. V and J are TRBV6-4 and TRBJ2-2, with a weak D call TRBD2 (5 bases). There are 14 residues in the CDR3. Germline-derived CDR1 and CDR2 are MRHNA and SNTAGT. Deletions cut 6 bases from V and 4 bases from J, with 12 bases between.

J is TRBJ2-1 and V is TRBV20-1, with D uncertain. CDR3 length: 11 amino acids. Germline-derived CDR1 and CDR2 are DFQATT and SNEGSKA (reference sequence). Deletions cut 5 bases from V and 4 bases from J, with 6 bases between. The CDR3 bases are TGCAGTGCTTTACAATACAATGAGCAGTTCTTC. Protein: CSALQYNEQFF.

The CDR3 DNA follows: TGCGCCAGCAGCCTCGGACCCGCGGGAGAGGAGACCCAGTACTTC. This sequence encodes CASSLGPAGEETQYF. The V gene is TRBV5-1, the J gene TRBJ2-5; TRBD2 agrees at 7 bases. The CDR3 has 15 residues. V was clipped by 4 bases and J by 5 bases; unmatched bases: 11. Germline loops: CDR1 SGHRS, CDR2 YFSETQ.

The V gene is TRBV12-3 or TRBV12-4, the J gene TRBJ1-1, with D hard to call. V was cut by 1 base and J by 11 bases, with 8 bases left in between. This CDR3 is built from 11 residues. This CDR3 is CASSLGRRAFF. The CDR3 DNA reads TGTGCCAGCAGTTTAGGAAGGAGGGCTTTCTTT.

The chain employs TRBV11-3 and TRBJ1-5; TRBD1 matches 10 bases. The V and J ends lost 0 bases and 4 bases, in that order; junction bases with no gene match: 6. The germline V gene has CDR1 SGHNT and CDR2 YENEEA. CDR3 size: 17 residues. The CDR3 DNA follows: TGTGCCAGCAGCTTAGACTTCGCGGACAGGGGGAATCAGCCCCAGCATTTT. Its protein is CASSLDFADRGNQPQHF.

Notes on this clone: This sample includes further DNA sequences coding for the same CDR3. The chain combines TRBV28 with TRBJ1-3; a possible D gene is TRBD1 (5 bases). The V and J ends lost 5 bases and 7 bases respectively, with 12 bases between them. CDR3 length: 13 residues. Looked up from germline, CDR1 is MDHEN and CDR2 is SYDVKM. CDR3 region: CASSQGNRNTIYF. The DNA for the CDR3 is TGTGCCAGCAGTCAGGGAAATCGGAACACCATATATTTT.

The V and J genes are TRBV2 and TRBJ2-5, with 7 bases fitting TRBD2. The CDR3 is made up of 16 amino acids. The J segment lost 1 base and the V segment lost 3 bases, leaving 8 bases of the junction unmatched. Germline CDR1 reads SNHLY; CDR2 reads FYNNEI. This CDR3 reads CASSEGGEGPQETQYF. In DNA form, the CDR3 reads TGTGCCAGCAGTGAGGGGGGGGAGGGCCCCCAAGAGACCCAGTACTTC.

This chain uses TRBV19 with TRBJ2-1, with D unclear. Trimming stripped 4 bases from V and 1 base from J, with 14 bases between. Germline V lookup: CDR1 LNHDA, CDR2 SQIVND (reference sequence). This CDR3 is 16 amino acids long. The CDR3 nucleotides are TGTGCCAGTAGTAGACGAGAGGTGCTTTCCTACAATGAGCAGTTCTTC. It is translated as CASSRREVLSYNEQFF.

This chain uses TRBV5-1 with TRBJ1-5; possibly TRBD1 for D (6 bases). Trimming took off 6 bases at V and 5 bases at J, with 18 bases between the two ends. Germline V gene sequence: CDR1 SGHRS, CDR2 YFSETQ. This CDR3 has 15 residues. The CDR3 here is CASTLSGATHQPQHF. Here the CDR3 DNA reads TGCGCCAGCACCTTATCAGGGGCAACACATCAGCCCCAGCATTTT.

The chain couples TRBV5-6 to TRBJ2-1; 7 bases line up with TRBD1. CDR1 and CDR2 (germline): SGHDT, YYEEEE. The trim removed 2 bases at V and 5 bases at J, leaving 13 bases unmatched. The CDR3 has 17 residues. CDR3 sequence (DNA): TGTGCCAGCAGCTTAAACACAGGGGTAAGGCGGAACAATGAGCAGTTCTTC. It encodes CASSLNTGVRRNNEQFF.

The J gene is TRBJ2-5, the V gene TRBV6-5; maybe TRBD2 (5 bases). Trimming took off 2 bases at V and 4 bases at J, with 11 bases between the two ends. The germline gives CDR1 MNHEY, CDR2 SVGAGI. This CDR3 has 14 residues. The CDR3 sequence is CASSYGSWGETQYF. CDR3 bases: TGTGCCAGCAGTTACGGGAGCTGGGGAGAGACCCAGTACTTC.

The J gene is TRBJ2-1, the V gene TRBV24-1; possible D gene TRBD2, 6 bases. The CDR3 length is 13 residues. V was clipped by 6 bases and J by 7 bases, with 12 bases between them. The germline CDR1 and CDR2 sequences are KGHDR and SFDVKD. CDR3 region: CATSLSGGNEQFF. CDR3 nucleotide sequence: TGTGCCACCAGTCTCTCCGGGGGAAATGAGCAGTTCTTC.

For this clone: The sample has other DNA sequences that encode this CDR3 too. The V call is TRBV5-1, the J call TRBJ2-7; 8 positions match TRBD1. The germline CDR1 and CDR2 sequences are SGHRS and YFSETQ. V was clipped by 1 base and J by 4 bases; unmatched bases: 1. The CDR3 has 13 residues. CDR3 DNA sequence: TGCGCCAGCAGCTTGAGACAGGGGTACGAGCAGTACTTC. It is translated as CASSLRQGYEQYF.

This clone was counted only a few times. V gene TRBV19 combines with J gene TRBJ1-1, with D perhaps matching TRBD1 (5 bases). Deletions cut 1 base from V and 7 bases from J, with 10 bases between. The CDR3 has 13 residues. CDR1 is LNHDA and CDR2 is SQIVND in the germline V gene (reference sequence). The CDR3: CASSIGQGFEAFF. CDR3 bases: TGTGCCAGTAGTATAGGCCAGGGATTTGAAGCTTTCTTT.

The chain couples TRBV19 to TRBJ2-7; 7 bases are a match to TRBD2. V was pared by 5 bases and J by 4 bases, with 8 bases of the junction left unmatched. Germline V lookup: CDR1 LNHDA, CDR2 SQIVND (reference sequence). The CDR3 runs to 14 residues. CDR3 protein: CASSPREPNYEQYF. In DNA form, the CDR3 reads TGTGCCAGTAGTCCGCGGGAGCCCAATTACGAGCAGTACTTC.

This clone was detected only once. The chain links TRBV7-8 to TRBJ2-7, with D perhaps TRBD1 (6 bases). Germline CDR1 reads SGHVS; CDR2 reads FQNEAQ. V lost 2 bases and J lost 2, with 16 bases in between. The CDR3 is made up of 16 amino acids. The CDR3 reads CASSLRFRGHPYEQYF. The CDR3 nucleotides are TGTGCCAGCAGCTTACGATTTCGGGGACACCCCTACGAGCAGTACTTC.

The gene calls are TRBV28 and TRBJ2-1; D not certain. With 3 bases removed from V and 4 bases from J, the gap between germline ends came to 10 bases. In germline, CDR1 is MDHEN, CDR2 SYDVKM. The CDR3 runs to 14 residues. CDR3 sequence reads: CASSFSYGYNEQFF. CDR3 in DNA: TGTGCCAGCAGTTTTTCCTACGGGTACAATGAGCAGTTCTTC.

The rearrangement uses TRBV4-1 and TRBJ2-2; D ambiguous. Germline V gene lookup returns CDR1 MGHRA and CDR2 YSYEKL. The length of the CDR3 is 16 residues. Trimming stripped 1 base from V and 6 bases from J, with 15 bases between. CDR3 DNA sequence: TGCGCCAGCAGCCAAGCCTTGGGCCCTACCCCCGGGGAGCTGTTTTTT. Translating it yields CASSQALGPTPGELFF.

The chain links TRBV19 to TRBJ1-5; no firm D call. Germline-derived CDR1 and CDR2 are LNHDA and SQIVND (reference sequence). The CDR3 extends over 14 amino acids. Trimming stripped 5 bases from V and 4 bases from J, with 12 bases between. The DNA of the CDR3 is TGTGCCAGTAGTTTTAGTCGCCGGAATCAGCCCCAGCATTTT. Protein sequence: CASSFSRRNQPQHF. The whole variable domain, remainder taken from reference TRBV19 and TRBJ1-5, is DGGITQSPKYLFRKEGQNVTLSCEQNLNHDAMYWYRQDPGQGLRLIYYSQIVNDFQKGDIAEGYSVSREKKESFPLTVTSAQKNPTAFYLCASSFSRRNQPQHFGDGTRLSIL.